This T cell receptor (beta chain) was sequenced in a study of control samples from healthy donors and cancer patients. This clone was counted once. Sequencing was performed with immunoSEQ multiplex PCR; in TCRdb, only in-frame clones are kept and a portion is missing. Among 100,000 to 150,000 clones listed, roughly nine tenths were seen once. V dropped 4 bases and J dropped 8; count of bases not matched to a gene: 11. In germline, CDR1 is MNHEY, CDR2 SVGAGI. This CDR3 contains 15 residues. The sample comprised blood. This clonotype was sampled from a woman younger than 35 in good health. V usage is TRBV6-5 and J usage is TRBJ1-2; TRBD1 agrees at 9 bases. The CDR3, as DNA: TGTGCCAGCAGTTCCGTGACCGGACAGGGGAGAGGCTACACCTTC. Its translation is CASSSVTGQGRGYTF.